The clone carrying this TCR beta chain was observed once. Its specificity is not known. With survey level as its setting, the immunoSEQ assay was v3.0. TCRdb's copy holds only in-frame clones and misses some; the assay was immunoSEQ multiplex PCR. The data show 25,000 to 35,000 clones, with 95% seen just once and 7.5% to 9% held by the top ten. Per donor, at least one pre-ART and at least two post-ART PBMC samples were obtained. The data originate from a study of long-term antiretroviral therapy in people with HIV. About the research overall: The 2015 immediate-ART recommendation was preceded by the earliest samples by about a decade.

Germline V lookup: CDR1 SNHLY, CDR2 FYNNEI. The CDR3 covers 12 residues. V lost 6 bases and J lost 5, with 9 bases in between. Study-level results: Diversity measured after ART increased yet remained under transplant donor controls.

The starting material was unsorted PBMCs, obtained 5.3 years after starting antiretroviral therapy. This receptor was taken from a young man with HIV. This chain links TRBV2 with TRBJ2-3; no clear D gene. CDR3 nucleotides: TGTGCCAGCAGCCGAACAAGAGATACGCAGTATTTT. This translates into CASSRTRDTQYF.